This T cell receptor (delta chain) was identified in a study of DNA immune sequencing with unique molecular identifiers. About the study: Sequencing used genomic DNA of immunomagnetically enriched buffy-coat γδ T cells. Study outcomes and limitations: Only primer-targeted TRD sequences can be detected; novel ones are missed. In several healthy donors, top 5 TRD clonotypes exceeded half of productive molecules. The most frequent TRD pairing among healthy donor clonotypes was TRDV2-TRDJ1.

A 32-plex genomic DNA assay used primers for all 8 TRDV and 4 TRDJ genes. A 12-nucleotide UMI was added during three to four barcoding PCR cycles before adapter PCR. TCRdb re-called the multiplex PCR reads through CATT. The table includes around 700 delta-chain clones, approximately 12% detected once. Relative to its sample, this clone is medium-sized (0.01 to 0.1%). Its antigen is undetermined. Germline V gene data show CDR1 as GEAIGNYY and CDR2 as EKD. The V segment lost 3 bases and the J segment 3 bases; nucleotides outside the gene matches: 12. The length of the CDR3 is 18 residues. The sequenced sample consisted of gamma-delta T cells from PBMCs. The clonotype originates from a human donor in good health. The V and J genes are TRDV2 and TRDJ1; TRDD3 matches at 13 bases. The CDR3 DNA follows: TGTGCCTGTGACGACATACTGGGGGATACGCGGGACGCCGATAAACTCATCTTT. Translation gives CACDDILGDTRDADKLIF.